A few counts support the clone carrying this T cell receptor beta chain. As yet, its antigen is unknown. Amplification of TCR beta CDR3 regions used RNA as the template. First-round RT-PCR targeting the TCR CDR3 was performed with the HTBI primer set. TCRdb fed the multiplex PCR reads into MiXCR, producing one record per CDR3 protein. This repertoire shows some 350,000 distinct CDR3 sequences, 15% to 18% found once; its top ten account for roughly 25%. V lost 6 bases and J lost 5, with 13 bases in between. Germline V gene sequence: CDR1 LNHDA, CDR2 SQIVND (reference sequence). There are 14 residues in the CDR3. This sample was included in a study of T cells in Graves' hyperthyroidism and ophthalmopathy. Study-level information: Peripheral blood draws took place at initial diagnosis, ahead of any treatment. Overall study findings and caveats: Clonotypes that were expanded in thyroid above 0.001 mostly appeared in blood too.

Based on clinical symptoms, serum thyroxine and TRAb, thyroid ultrasound and orbital computed tomography, diagnoses were reached. The chain links TRBV19 to TRBJ2-2; D gene unclear. The clonotype originates from a woman aged 18-35 years with Graves' hyperthyroidism that later progressed to Graves' ophthalmopathy. Sample: blood. The DNA of the CDR3 is TGTGCCAGTAGCCAGGTGTGGGAAACCGGGGAGCTGTTTTTT. Protein sequence: CASSQVWETGELFF.